This entry is about one T cell receptor beta chain. This specimen belongs to a study of blood T cell repertoires in COVID-19. As processed by the authors: The authors estimated nucleated cell counts from reference gene primer amplification. Clones were read by immunoSEQ multiplex PCR, and TCRdb kept only the in-frame ones, dropping some. V, J and clone size reflect that table, while D and trimming were determined from the DNA. The sample shows about 170,000 clones, about 85% of them seen only once. The sequence was collected from a man in his sixties who had recovered from COVID-19. The sample was peripheral blood.

CDR3 DNA: TGTGCCAGCAGCTTAGAACAGGGCTTTGCAACTAATGAAAAACTGTTTTTT. Its protein is CASSLEQGFATNEKLFF. This chain uses TRBV7-2 with TRBJ1-4, with a weak D call TRBD1 (6 bases). Trimming pared 1 base from V and 0 bases from J, leaving 12 bases between. The CDR3 is 17 amino acids. The germline gives CDR1 SGHTA, CDR2 FQGNSA.